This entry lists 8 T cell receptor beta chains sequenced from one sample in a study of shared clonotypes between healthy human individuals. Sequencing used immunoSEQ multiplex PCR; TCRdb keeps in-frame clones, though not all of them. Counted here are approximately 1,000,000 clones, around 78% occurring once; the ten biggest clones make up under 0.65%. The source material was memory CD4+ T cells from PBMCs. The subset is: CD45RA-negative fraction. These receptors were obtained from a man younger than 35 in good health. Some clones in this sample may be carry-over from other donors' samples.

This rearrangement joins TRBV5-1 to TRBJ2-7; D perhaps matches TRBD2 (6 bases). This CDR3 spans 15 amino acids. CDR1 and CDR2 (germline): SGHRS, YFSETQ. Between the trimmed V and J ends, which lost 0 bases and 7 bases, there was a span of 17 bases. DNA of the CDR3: TGCGCCAGCAGCTTGGGGTTCCTTCCCGCGGGAGAGCAGTACTTC. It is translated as CASSLGFLPAGEQYF.

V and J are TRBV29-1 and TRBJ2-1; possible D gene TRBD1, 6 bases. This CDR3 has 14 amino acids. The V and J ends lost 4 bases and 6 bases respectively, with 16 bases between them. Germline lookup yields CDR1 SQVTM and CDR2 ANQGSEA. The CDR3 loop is CSVVGAILGNEQFF. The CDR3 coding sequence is TGCAGCGTTGTGGGGGCTATCCTGGGCAATGAGCAGTTCTTC.

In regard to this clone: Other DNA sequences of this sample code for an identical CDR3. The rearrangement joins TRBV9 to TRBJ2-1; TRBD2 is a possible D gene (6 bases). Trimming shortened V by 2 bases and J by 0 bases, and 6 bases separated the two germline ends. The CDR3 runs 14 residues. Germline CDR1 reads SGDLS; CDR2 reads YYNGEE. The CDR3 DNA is TGTGCCAGCAGCGTGGGGGGCTCCTACAATGAGCAGTTCTTC. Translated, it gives CASSVGGSYNEQFF.

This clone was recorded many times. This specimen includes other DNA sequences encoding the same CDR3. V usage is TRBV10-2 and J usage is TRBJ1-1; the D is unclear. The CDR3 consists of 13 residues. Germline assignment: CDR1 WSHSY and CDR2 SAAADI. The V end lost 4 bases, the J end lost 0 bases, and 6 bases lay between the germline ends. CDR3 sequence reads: CASSGGMNTEAFF. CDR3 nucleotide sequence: TGCGCCAGCAGTGGAGGGATGAACACTGAAGCTTTCTTT.

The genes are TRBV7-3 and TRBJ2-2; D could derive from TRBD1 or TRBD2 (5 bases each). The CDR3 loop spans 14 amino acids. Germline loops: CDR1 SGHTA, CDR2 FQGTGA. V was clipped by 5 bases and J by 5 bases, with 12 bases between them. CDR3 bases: TGTGCCAGCAGCGAGGGGTCCCGGACCGGGGAGCTGTTTTTT. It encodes CASSEGSRTGELFF.

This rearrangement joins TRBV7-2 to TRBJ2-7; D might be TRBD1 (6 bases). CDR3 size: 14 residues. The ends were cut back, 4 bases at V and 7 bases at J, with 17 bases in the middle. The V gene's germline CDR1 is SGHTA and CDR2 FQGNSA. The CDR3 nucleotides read TGTGCCAGCAGCTACCGATCAGGGGAAGGTGAGCAGTACTTC. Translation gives CASSYRSGEGEQYF.

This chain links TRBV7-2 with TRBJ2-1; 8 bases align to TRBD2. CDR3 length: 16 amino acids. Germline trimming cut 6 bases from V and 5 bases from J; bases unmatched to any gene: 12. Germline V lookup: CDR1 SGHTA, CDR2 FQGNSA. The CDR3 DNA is TGTGCCAGCAGTTCCTCCGCTAGCGGGTACAACAATGAGCAGTTCTTC. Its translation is CASSSSASGYNNEQFF.

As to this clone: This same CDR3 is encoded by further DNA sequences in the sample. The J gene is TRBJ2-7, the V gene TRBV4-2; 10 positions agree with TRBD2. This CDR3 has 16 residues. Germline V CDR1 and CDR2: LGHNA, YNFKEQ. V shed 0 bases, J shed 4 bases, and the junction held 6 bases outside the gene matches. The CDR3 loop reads CASSQDPGTSEYEQYF. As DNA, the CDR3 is TGTGCCAGCAGCCAAGACCCCGGGACTAGCGAGTACGAGCAGTACTTC.